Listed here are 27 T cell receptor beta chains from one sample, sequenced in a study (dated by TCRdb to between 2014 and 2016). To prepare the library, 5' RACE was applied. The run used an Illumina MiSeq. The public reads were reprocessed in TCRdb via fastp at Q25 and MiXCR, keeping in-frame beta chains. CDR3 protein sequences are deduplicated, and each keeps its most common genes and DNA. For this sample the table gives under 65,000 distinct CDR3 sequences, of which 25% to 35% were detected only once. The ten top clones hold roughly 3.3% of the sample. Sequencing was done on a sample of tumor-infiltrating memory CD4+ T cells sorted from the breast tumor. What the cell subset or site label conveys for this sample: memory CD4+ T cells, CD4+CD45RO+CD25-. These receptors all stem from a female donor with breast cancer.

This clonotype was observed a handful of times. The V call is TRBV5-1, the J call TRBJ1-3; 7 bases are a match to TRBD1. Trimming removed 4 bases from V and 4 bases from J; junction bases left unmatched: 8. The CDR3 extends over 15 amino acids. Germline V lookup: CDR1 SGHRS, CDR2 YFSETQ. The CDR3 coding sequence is TGCGCCAGCAGCGCCTCCGGGACAGACGGAAACACCATATATTTT. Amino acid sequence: CASSASGTDGNTIYF.

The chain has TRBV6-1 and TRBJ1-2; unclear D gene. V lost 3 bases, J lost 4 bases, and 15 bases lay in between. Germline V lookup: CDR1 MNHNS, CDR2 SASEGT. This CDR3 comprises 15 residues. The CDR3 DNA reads TGTGCCAGCAGTGACGCTCCCTCAACGGGCTATGGCTACACCTTC. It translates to CASSDAPSTGYGYTF.

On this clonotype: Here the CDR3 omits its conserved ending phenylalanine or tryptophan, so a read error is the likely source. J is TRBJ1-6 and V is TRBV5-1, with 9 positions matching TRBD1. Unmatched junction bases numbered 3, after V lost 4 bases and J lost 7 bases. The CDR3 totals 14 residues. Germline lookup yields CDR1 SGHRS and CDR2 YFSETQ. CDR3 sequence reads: CASSTGTGNSPLHS. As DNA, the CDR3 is TGCGCCAGCAGCACCGGGACAGGGAATTCACCCCTCCACTCT.

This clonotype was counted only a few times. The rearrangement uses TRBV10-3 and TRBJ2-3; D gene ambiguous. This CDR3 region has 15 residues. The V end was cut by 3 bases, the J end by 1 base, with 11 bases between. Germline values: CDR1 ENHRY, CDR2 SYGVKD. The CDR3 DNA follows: TGTGCCATCAGTGACTCCAAGGAAGGCACAGATACGCAGTATTTT. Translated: CAISDSKEGTDTQYF.

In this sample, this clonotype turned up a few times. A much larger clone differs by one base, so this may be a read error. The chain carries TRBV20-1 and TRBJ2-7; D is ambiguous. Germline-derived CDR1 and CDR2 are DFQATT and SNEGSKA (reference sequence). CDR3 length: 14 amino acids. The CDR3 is CSARDPGSSYERYF. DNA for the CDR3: TGCAGTGCTAGAGATCCTGGCAGCTCCTACGAGCGGTACTTC.

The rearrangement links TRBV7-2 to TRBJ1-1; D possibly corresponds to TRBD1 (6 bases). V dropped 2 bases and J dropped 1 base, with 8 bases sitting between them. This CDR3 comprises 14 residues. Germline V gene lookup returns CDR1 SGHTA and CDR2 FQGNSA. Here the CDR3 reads CASSLLGGNTEAFF. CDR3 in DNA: TGTGCCAGCAGCTTATTAGGGGGGAACACTGAAGCTTTCTTT. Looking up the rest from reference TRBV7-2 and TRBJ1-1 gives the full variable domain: GAGVSQSPSNKVTEKGKDVELRCDPISGHTALYWYRQSLGQGLEFLIYFQGNSAPDKSGLPSDRFSAERTGGSVSTLTIQRTQQEDSAVYLCASSLLGGNTEAFFGQGTRLTVV.

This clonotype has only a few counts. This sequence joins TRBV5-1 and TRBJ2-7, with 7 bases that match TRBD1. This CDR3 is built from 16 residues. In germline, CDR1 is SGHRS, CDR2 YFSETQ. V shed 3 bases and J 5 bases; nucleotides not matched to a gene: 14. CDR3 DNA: TGCGCCAGCAGCTCCATCTCGAACAGGGGTTTCAACGAGCAGTACTTC. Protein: CASSSISNRGFNEQYF.

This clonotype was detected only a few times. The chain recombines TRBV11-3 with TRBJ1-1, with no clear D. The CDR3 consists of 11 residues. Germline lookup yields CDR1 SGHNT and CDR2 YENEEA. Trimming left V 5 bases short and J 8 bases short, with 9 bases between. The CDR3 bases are TGTGCCAGCAGCCGTCATCTAGAAGCTTTCTTT. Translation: CASSRHLEAFF.

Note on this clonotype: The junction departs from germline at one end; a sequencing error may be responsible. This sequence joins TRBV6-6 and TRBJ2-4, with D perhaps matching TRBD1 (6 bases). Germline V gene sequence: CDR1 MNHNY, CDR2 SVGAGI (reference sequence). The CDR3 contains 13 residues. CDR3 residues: CVSTGQAKNIQYF. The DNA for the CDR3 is TGTGTCAGCACCGGACAGGCCAAAAACATTCAGTACTTC.

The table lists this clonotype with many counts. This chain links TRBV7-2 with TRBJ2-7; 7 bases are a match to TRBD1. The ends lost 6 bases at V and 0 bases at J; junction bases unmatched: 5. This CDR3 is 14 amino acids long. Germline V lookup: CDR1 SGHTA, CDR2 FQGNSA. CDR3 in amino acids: CASRASGGSYEQYF. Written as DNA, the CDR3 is TGTGCCAGCAGAGCCTCAGGGGGCTCCTACGAGCAGTACTTC.

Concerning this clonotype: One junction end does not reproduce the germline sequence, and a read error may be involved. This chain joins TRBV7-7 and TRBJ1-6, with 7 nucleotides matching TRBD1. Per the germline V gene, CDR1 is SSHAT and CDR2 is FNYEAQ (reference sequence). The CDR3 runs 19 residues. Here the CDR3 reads CASSLAPRDDQGGNSPLHF. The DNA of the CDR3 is TGTGCTAGCAGCTTAGCACCTAGGGACGATCAGGGGGGAAATTCACCCCTCCACTTT.

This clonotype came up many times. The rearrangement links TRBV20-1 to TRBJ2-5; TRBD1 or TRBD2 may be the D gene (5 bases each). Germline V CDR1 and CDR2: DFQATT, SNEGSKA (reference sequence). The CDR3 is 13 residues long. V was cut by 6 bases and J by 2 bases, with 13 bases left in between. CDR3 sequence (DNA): TGCAGTGCCCCGGGACCAGAACAAGAGACCCAGTACTTC. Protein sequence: CSAPGPEQETQYF.

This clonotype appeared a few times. CDR3 loop: CASSIIAARDTQYF. The CDR3 DNA reads TGTGCCAGTAGCATAATAGCGGCCAGGGATACGCAGTATTTT. The rearrangement joins TRBV7-2 to TRBJ2-3; D possibly corresponds to TRBD2 (6 bases). Germline lookup yields CDR1 SGHTA and CDR2 FQGNSA. The CDR3 consists of 14 residues. V was cut by 9 bases and J by 6 bases, with 19 bases left in between.

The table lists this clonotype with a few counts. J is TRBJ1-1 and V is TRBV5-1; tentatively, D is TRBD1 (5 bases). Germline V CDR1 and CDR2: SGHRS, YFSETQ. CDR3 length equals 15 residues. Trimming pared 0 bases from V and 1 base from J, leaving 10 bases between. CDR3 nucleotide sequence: TGCGCCAGCAGCTTGGCCGGGGCGGCGAACACTGAAGCTTTCTTT. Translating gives CASSLAGAANTEAFF.

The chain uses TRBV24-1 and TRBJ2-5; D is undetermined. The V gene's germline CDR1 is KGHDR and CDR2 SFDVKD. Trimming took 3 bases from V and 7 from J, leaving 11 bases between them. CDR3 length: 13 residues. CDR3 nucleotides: TGTGCCACCAGTGATGGGCCCCTGGGGACCCAGTACTTC. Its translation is CATSDGPLGTQYF.

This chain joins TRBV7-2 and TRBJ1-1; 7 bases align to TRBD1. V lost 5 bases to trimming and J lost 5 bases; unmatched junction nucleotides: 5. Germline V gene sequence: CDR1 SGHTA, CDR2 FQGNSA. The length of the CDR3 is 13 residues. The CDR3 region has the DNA TGTGCCAGCAGCCAAAGACAGGGAACTGAAGCTTTCTTT. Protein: CASSQRQGTEAFF.

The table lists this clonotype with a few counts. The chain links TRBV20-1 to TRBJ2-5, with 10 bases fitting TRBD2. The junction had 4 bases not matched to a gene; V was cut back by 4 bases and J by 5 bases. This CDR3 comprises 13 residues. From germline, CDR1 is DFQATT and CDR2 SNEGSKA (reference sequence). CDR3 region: CSAKAGGPETQYF. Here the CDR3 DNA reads TGCAGTGCTAAAGCGGGGGGGCCCGAGACCCAGTACTTC.

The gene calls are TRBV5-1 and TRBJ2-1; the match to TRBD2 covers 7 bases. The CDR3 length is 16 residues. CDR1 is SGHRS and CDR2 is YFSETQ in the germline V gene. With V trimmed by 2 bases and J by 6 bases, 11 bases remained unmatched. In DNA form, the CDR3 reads TGCGCCAGCAGCTTTGTATCGGCGGGAGAGGGCAATGAGCAGTTCTTC. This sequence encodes CASSFVSAGEGNEQFF.

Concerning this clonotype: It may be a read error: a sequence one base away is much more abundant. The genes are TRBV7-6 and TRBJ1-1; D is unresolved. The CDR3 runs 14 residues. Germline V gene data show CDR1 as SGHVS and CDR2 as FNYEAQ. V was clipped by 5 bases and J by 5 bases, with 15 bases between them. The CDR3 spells CASSTRSRSTEAFF. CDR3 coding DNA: TGTGCCAGCAGCACGCGCTCGCGATCAACTGAAGCTTTCTTT.

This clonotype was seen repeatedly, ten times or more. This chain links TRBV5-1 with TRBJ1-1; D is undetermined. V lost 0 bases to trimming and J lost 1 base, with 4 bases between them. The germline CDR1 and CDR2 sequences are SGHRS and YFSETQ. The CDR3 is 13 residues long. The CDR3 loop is CASSLEPNTEAFF. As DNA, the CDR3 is TGCGCCAGCAGCTTGGAACCGAACACTGAAGCTTTCTTT. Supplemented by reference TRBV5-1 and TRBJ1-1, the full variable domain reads KAGVTQTPRYLIKTRGQQVTLSCSPISGHRSVSWYQQTPGQGLQFLFEYFSETQRNKGNFPGRFSGRQFSNSRSEMNVSTLELGDSALYLCASSLEPNTEAFFGQGTRLTVV.

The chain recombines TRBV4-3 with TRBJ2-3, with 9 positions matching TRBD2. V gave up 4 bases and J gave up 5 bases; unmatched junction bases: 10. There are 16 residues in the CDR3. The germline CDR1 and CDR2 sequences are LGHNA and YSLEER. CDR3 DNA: TGCGCCAGCAGCCCGGGGGAAGCGGGAGGCGAAGATACGCAGTATTTT. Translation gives CASSPGEAGGEDTQYF.

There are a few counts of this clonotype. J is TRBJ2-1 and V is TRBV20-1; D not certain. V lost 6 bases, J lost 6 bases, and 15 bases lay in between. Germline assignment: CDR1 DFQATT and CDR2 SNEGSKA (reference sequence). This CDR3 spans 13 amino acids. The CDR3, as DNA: TGCAGTGCCGAACCCTGGCAGGCCAATGAGCAGTTCTTC. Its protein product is CSAEPWQANEQFF.

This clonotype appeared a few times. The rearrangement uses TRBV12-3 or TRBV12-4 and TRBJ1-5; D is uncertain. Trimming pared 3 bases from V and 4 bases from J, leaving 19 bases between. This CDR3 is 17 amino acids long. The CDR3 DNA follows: TGTGCCAGCAGTTTGCACAAAGGGCCCGGGTGGAATCAGCCCCAGCATTTT. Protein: CASSLHKGPGWNQPQHF.

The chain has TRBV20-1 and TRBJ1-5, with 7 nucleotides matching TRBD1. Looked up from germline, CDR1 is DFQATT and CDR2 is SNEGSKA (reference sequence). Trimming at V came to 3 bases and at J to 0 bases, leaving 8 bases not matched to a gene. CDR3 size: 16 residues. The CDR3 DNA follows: TGCAGTGCTAGTAGCAAGGGGGCGCTTAGCAATCAGCCCCAGCATTTT. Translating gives CSASSKGALSNQPQHF.

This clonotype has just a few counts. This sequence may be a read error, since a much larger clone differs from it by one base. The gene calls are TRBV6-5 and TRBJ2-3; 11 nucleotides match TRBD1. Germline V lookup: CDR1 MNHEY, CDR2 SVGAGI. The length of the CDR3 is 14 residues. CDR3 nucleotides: TGTGCCAGCAGAAGGACAGGGGGCACAGATACGCGGTATTTT. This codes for CASRRTGGTDTRYF.

The chain's CDR3 is CASGSASSYNEQFF. In DNA, the CDR3 is TGTGCCAGCGGATCGGCCAGCTCCTACAATGAGCAGTTCTTC. The rearrangement uses TRBV7-9 and TRBJ2-1; D is unresolved. This CDR3 is 14 amino acids long. The V end was cut by 8 bases, the J end by 0 bases, with 11 bases between. The germline CDR1 and CDR2 sequences are SEHNR and FQNEAQ (reference sequence). The full variable domain, completed using reference TRBV7-9 and TRBJ2-1, is DTGVSQNPRHKITKRGQNVTFRCDPISEHNRLYWYRQTLGQGPEFLTYFQNEAQLEKSRLLSDRFSAERPKGSFSTLEIQRTEQGDSAMYLCASGSASSYNEQFFGPGTRLTVL.

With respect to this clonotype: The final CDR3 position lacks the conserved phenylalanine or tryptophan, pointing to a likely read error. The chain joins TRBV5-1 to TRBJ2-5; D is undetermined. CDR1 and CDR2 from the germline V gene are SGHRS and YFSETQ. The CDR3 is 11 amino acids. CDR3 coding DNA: TGTTCCAGCACCCTGCTAGAGACCCAGTACTCC. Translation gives CSSTLLETQYS.